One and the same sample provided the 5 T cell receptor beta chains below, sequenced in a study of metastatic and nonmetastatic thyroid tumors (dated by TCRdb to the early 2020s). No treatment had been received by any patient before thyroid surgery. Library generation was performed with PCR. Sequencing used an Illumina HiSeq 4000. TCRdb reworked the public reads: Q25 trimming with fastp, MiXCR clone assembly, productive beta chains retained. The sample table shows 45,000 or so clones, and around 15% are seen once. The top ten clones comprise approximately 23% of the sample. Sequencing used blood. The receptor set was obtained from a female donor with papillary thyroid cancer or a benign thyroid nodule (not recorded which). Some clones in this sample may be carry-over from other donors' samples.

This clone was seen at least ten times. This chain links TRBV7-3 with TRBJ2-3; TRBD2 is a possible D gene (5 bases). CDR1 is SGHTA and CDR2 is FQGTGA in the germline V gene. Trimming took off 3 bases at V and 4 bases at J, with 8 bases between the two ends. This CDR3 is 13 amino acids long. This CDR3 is CASSLASPDTQYF. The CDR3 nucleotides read TGTGCCAGCAGCTTGGCTAGCCCAGATACGCAGTATTTT.

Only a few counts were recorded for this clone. The CDR3 reads CASSLSGGAGAREQYF. In DNA, the CDR3 is TGTGCCAGCAGTTTATCTGGCGGGGCGGGAGCGCGGGAGCAGTACTTC. V is TRBV12-3 or TRBV12-4 and J is TRBJ2-7; 7 positions match TRBD2. CDR3 length: 16 residues. V shed 2 bases, J shed 7 bases, and the junction held 14 bases outside the gene matches.

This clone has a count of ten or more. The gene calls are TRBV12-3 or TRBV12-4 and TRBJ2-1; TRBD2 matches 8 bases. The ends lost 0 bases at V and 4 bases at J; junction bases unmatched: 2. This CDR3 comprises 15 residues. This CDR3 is CASSLAGTRYNEQFF. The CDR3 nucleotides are TGTGCCAGCAGTTTAGCGGGGACTAGGTACAATGAGCAGTTCTTC.

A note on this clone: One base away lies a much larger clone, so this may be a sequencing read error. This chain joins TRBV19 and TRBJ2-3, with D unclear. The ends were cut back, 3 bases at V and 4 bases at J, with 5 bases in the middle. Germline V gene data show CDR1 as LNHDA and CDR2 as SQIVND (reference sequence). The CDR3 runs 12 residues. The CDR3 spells CASSISSDTQYF. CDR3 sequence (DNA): TGTGCCAGTAGTATCTCGTCAGATACGCAGTATTTT.

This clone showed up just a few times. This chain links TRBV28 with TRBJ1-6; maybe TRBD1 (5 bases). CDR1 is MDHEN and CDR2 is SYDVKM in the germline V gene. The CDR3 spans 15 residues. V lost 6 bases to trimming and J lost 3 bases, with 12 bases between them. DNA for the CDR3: TGTGCCAGCAGCTCGACAGAACGCTATAATTCACCCCTCCACTTT. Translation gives CASSSTERYNSPLHF.